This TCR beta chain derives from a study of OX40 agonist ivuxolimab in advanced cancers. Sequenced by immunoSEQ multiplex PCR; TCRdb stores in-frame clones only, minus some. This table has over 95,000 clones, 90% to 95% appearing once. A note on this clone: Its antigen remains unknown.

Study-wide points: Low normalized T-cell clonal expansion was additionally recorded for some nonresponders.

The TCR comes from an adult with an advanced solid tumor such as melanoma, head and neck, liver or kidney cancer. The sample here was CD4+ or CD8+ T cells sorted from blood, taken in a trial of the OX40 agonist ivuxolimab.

The CDR3 bases are TGTGCCAGTCGCAGTACAGCGTTGAACACTGAAGCTTTCTTT. Translation: CASRSTALNTEAFF. The genes are TRBV6-5 and TRBJ1-1; D is unresolved. This CDR3 is built from 14 residues. Trimming removed 9 bases from V and 0 bases from J, with 14 bases in between. Germline CDR1 MNHEY, CDR2 SVGAGI.